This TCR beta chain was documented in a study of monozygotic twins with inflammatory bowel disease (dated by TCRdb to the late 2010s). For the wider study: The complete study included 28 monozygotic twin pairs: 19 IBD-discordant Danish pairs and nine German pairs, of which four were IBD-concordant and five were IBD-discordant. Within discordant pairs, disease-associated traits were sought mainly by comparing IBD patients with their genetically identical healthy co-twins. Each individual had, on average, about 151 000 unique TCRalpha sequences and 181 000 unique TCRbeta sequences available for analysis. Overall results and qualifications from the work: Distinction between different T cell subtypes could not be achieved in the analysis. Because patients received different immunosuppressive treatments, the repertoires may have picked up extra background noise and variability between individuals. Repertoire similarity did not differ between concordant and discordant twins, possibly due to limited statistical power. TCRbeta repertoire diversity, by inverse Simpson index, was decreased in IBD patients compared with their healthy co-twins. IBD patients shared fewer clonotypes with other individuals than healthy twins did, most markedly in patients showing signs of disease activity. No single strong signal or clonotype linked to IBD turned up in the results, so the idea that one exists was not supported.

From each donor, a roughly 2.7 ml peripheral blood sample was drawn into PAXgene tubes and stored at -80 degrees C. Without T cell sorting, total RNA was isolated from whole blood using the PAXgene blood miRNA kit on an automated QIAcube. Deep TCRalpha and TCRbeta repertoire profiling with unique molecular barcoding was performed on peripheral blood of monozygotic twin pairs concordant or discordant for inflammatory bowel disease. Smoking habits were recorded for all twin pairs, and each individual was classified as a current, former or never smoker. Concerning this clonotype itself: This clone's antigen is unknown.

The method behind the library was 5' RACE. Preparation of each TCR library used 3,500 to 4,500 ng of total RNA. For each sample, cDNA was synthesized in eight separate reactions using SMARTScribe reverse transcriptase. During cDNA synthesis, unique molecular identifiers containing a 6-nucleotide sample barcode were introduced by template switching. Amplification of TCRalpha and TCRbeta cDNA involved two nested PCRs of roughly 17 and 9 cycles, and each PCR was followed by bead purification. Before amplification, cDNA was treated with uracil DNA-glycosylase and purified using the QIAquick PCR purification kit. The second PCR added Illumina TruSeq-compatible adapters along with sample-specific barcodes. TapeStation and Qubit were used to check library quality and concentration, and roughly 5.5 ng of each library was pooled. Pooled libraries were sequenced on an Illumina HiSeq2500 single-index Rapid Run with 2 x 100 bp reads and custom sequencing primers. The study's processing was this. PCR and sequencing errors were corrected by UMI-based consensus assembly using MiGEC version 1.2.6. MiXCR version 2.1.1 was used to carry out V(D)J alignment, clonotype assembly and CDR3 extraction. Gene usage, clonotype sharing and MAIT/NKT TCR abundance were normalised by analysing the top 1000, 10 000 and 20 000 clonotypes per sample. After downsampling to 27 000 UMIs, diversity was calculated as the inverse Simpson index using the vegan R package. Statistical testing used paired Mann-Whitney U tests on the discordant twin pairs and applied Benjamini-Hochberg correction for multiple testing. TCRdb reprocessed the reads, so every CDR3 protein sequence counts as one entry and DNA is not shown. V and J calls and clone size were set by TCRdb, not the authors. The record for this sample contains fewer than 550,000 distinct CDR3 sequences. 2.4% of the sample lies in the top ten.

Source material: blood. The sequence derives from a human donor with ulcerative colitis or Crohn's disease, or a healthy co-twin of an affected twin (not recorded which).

The CDR3 here reads CASSPTPEFNEQFF. Recombination joined TRBV7-2 with TRBJ2-1. CDR1 and CDR2 (SGHTA, FQGNSA) derive from the germline V gene. The CDR3 sequence holds 14 residues, the cysteine and phenylalanine included. The entry carries no DNA sequence.